This T cell receptor beta chain was identified during a study of T cell repertoires in cytomegalovirus infection. For the study at large: In public TCR beta signatures, there were indications of both CMV infection and matching HLA type.

TCRdb reprocessed the reads via MiXCR and lists one record per CDR3 protein. The table includes some 200,000 distinct CDR3 sequences, roughly 19% detected once. The V end was cut by 5 bases, the J end by 6 bases, with 11 bases between. The germline V gene encodes CDR1 MDHEN and CDR2 SYDVKM. The CDR3 has 13 residues. Overall study findings and caveats: In two of eight donors, the top clonotype was HLA-C-restricted CMV-specific.

In this sample, this clonotype turned up a few times. The antigen is unknown. The sequenced material came from PBMCs. This TCR came from a human donor in good health (CMV status not recorded). Some clones in this sample may be carry-over from other donors' samples. The chain is built from TRBV28 and TRBJ2-1; D is ambiguous. The CDR3 loop reads CASSTRRGNEQFF. The CDR3 DNA follows: TGTGCCAGCAGTACCCGACGTGGCAATGAGCAGTTCTTC.